This TCR beta chain came from a study of blood T cell repertoires in COVID-19. The wider study: Acute and convalescent COVID-19 specimens originated in the United States, Italy and Spain. Sources were T cells, B-cell-depleted T cells, or PBMCs; the material itself was cDNA or gDNA.

Germline CDR1 is SGHVS and CDR2 is FQNEAQ. CDR3 length: 14 amino acids. The V and J ends lost 3 bases and 6 bases, in that order; junction bases with no gene match: 8. Per the original data handling: Amplification of reference gene primers provided the estimated nucleated cell counts. Produced via immunoSEQ multiplex PCR; TCRdb's table is partial and in-frame only. V and J calls and clone size are those listed in that table; D and trimming were worked out from the DNA. The sample records around 180,000 clones, under 85% being singletons. The source is an elderly woman with acute or convalescent COVID-19. The source material was peripheral blood. This chain connects TRBV7-8 to TRBJ2-7; 7 positions agree with TRBD1. CDR3 protein: CASSLDQTGSEQYF. The CDR3 region has the DNA TGTGCCAGCAGCTTGGATCAGACAGGGTCCGAGCAGTACTTC.